Sequencing of this T cell receptor beta chain was carried out in a study of shared T cell receptors in the human thymus. Between the trimmed V and J ends, which lost 8 bases and 9 bases, there was a span of 24 bases. This CDR3 is 15 amino acids long. CDR1 and CDR2 (germline): SGHDT, YYEEEE. Sequencing used immunoSEQ multiplex PCR; TCRdb keeps in-frame clones, though not all of them. The sample carries about 380,000 clones, over 90% recorded once. The genes are TRBV5-6 and TRBJ2-1; D gene uncertain. The material sequenced was thymocytes. The clonotype originates from a human donor. The CDR3 region is CASWPSLPATFEQFF. In DNA, the CDR3 is TGTGCCAGTTGGCCCTCGCTACCGGCTACATTTGAGCAGTTCTTC. The full variable domain, in which reference TRBV5-6 and TRBJ2-1 provide the parts outside the CDR3, is DAGVTQSPTHLIKTRGQQVTLRCSPKSGHDTVSWYQQALGQGPQFIFQYYEEEERQRGNFPDRFSGHQFPNYSSELNVNALLLGDSALYLCASWPSLPATFEQFFGPGTRLTVL.